This TCR beta chain was observed in a study of tumor and adjacent non-tumor tissue in lung cancer. For the study at large: Patients comprised approximately eleven adenocarcinoma, 2 squamous cell carcinoma and 1 small cell lung cancer.

As regards this clonotype: Its target is unknown. Sequence at one end of the junction differs from germline and may be a read error.

TCRbeta libraries were built with three rounds of nested PCR, modified from ARM-PCR. TCRdb re-called the multiplex PCR reads through MiXCR, storing one row per CDR3 protein. Altogether tens of thousands of distinct CDR3 sequences are present, around 77% being singletons, with the ten largest covering roughly 12%. Findings and caveats of the study: Significantly higher TCR diversity was found in tumor than normal lung.

This sample's RNA came from whole unsorted tissue. The CDR3 covers 16 residues. Germline assignment: CDR1 MDHEN and CDR2 SYDVKM. The receptor comes from a woman aged 50 to 60 with non-small cell lung cancer. The chain uses TRBV28 and TRBJ2-2; TRBD2 agrees at 8 bases. The sequencing sample was made of lung tumor tissue. The CDR3 DNA is TGTGCCAGCAGCCCAGCGGGAGAGCGCAACACCGGGGAGCTGCATTTT. Protein product: CASSPAGERNTGELHF.